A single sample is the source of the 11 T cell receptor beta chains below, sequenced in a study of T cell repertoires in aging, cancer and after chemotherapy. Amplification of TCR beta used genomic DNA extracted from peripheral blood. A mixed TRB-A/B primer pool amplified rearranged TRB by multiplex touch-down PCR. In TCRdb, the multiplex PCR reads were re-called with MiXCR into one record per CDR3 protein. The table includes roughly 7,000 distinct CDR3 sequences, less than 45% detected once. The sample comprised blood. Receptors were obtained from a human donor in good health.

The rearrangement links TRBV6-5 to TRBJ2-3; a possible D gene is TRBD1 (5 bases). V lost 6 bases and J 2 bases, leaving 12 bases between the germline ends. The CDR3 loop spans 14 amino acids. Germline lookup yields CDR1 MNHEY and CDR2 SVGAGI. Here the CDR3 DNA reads TGTGCCAGCAGAAGGGGTCGGGCCACAGATACGCAGTATTTT. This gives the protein CASRRGRATDTQYF.

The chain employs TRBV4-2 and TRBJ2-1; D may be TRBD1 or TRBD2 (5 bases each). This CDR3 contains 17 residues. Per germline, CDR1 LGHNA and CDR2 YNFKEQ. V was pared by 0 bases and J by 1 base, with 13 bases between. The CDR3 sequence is CASSQDRDGLSYNEQFF. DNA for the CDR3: TGTGCCAGCAGCCAAGACCGGGACGGCCTTTCCTACAATGAGCAGTTCTTC.

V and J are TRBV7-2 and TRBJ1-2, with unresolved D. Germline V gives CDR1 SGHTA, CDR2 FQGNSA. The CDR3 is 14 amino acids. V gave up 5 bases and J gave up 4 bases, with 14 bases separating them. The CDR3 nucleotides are TGTGCCAGCAGCCAAATTACGGAGGGCTATGGCTACACCTTC. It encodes CASSQITEGYGYTF.

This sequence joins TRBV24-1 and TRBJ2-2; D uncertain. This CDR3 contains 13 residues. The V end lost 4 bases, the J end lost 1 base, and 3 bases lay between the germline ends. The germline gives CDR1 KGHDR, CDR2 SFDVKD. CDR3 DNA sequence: TGTGCCACCAGTGACAAGAACACCGGGGAGCTGTTTTTT. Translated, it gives CATSDKNTGELFF.

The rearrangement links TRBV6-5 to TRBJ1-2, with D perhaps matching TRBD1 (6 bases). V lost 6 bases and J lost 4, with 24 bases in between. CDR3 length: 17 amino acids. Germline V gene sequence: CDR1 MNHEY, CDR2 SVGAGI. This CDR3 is CASRQYIHRARSYGYTF. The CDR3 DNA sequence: TGTGCCAGCAGACAATATATTCACAGGGCTCGTAGCTATGGCTACACCTTC.

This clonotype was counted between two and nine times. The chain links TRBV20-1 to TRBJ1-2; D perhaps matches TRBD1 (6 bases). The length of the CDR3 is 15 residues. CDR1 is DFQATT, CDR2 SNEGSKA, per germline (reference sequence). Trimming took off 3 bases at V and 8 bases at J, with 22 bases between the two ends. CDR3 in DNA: TGCAGTGCTAGTGCCGGCAGGGGCATCGCGGGAGGCTACACCTTC. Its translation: CSASAGRGIAGGYTF.

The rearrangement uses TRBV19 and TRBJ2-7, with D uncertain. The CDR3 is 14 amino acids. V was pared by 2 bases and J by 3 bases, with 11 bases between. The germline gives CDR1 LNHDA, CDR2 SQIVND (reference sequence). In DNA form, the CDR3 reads TGTGCCAGTAGTATATCTCCTCGACACTACGAGCAGTACTTC. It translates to CASSISPRHYEQYF.

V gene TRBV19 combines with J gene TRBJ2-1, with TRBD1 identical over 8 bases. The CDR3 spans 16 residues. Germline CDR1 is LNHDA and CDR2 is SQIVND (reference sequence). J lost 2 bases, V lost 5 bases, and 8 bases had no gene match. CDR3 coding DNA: TGTGCCAGTAGTCCAGGGGGCAGGGGGGCCTACAATGAGCAGTTCTTC. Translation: CASSPGGRGAYNEQFF. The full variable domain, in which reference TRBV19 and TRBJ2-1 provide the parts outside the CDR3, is DGGITQSPKYLFRKEGQNVTLSCEQNLNHDAMYWYRQDPGQGLRLIYYSQIVNDFQKGDIAEGYSVSREKKESFPLTVTSAQKNPTAFYLCASSPGGRGAYNEQFFGPGTRLTVL.

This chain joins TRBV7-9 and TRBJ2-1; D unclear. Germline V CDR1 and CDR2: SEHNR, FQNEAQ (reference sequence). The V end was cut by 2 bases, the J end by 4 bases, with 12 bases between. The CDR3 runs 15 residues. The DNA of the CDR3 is TGTGCCAGCAGCTTAACGACCACTCCTTACAATGAGCAGTTCTTC. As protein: CASSLTTTPYNEQFF.

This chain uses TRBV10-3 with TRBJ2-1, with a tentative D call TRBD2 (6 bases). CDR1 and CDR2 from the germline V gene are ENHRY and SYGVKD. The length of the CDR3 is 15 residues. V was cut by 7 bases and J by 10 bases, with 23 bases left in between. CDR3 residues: CAITAKSWRAGEQFF. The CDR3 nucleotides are TGTGCCATCACTGCCAAGTCGTGGAGGGCTGGCGAGCAGTTCTTC.

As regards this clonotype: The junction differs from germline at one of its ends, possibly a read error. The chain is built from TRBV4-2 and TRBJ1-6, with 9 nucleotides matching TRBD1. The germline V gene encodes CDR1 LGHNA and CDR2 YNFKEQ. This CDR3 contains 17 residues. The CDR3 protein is CASSQTVDRGRNSPLHF. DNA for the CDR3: TGCGCCAGCAGCCAAACCGTGGACAGGGGTAGGAATTCACCCCTCCACTTT.